This is a list of T cell receptor beta chains from one sample in a study of OX40 agonist ivuxolimab in advanced cancers. Produced via immunoSEQ multiplex PCR; TCRdb's table is partial and in-frame only. This sample has about 70,000 clones, with 86% found just once. This sample comprised CD4+ or CD8+ T cells sorted from blood, obtained in a trial of the OX40 agonist ivuxolimab. Receptors were obtained from an adult with an advanced solid tumor such as melanoma, head and neck, liver or kidney cancer. CDR3s include the opening cysteine and the closing phenylalanine or tryptophan. The order of the fields is J gene, D gene, V gene, clone size, CDR3 length, CDR3 DNA, CDR3 protein. A D gene is named only where the DNA matches it firmly. Where a row states a size, it is once, few, many or the class of an expanded clone; other rows omit it.

TRBJ1-2,.,TRBV30,.,14,TGTGCCTGGAGTGTTGGTGGGAATACCTATGGCTACACCTTC,CAWSVGGNTYGYTF
TRBJ2-3,.,TRBV5-8,once,14,TGTGCCAGCAGCCTCGGTGGGGGCACAGATACGCAGTATTTT,CASSLGGGTDTQYF
TRBJ2-3,TRBD2,TRBV7-6,.,15,TGTGCCAGCAGCTTGACTAGCGTGCGGAGAGATACGCAGTATTTT,CASSLTSVRRDTQYF
TRBJ2-1,TRBD2,TRBV11-3,few,14,TGTGCCAGCAGCAGCGGGGGGGGTAACAATGAGCAGTTCTTC,CASSSGGGNNEQFF
TRBJ1-5,.,TRBV19,.,16,TGTGCCAGTGGGGACGCGAGGTTTCTTAGCAATCAGCCCCAGCATTTT,CASGDARFLSNQPQHF
TRBJ1-1,.,TRBV9,.,15,TGTGCCAGCAGCCCGGAAGTGAGCTTGAACACTGAAGCTTTCTTT,CASSPEVSLNTEAFF
TRBJ1-1,.,TRBV5-1,.,15,TGCGCCAGCAGCTTGGAACAGCCTCGGAACACTGAAGCTTTCTTT,CASSLEQPRNTEAFF
TRBJ1-3,TRBD1,TRBV6-6,.,16,TGTGCCAGCAGTTACTCACCCGGGACAGGGGGAAACACCATATATTTT,CASSYSPGTGGNTIYF
TRBJ2-1,TRBD1,TRBV7-9,.,17,TGTGCCAGCAGCCCACGACAGGGGGCCGGACCCTACAATGAGCAGTTCTTC,CASSPRQGAGPYNEQFF
TRBJ1-1,TRBD1,TRBV19,once,18,TGTGCCAGTAGGGACCTTGCCGGGACAGGGGGCGCAGGGGGTGAAGCTTTCTTT,CASRDLAGTGGAGGEAFF
TRBJ1-2,.,TRBV7-9,.,12,TGTGCCAGCAGCTTAGAGGGGATCGTCTACACCTTC,CASSLEGIVYTF
TRBJ1-2,.,TRBV19,few,13,TGTGCCAGTAGTATAGGGGGCTTGGACGGCTACACCTTC,CASSIGGLDGYTF
TRBJ2-7,.,TRBV9,.,16,TGTGCCAGCAGCTTTGGAACGGGCCGAATAACGGGGGAGCAGTACTTC,CASSFGTGRITGEQYF
TRBJ2-1,.,TRBV28,.,12,TGTGCCAGCGGAGTCAGGGGCAATGAGCAGTTCTTC,CASGVRGNEQFF
TRBJ2-7,.,TRBV30,.,12,TGTGCCTGGAGCCCTCCTGACTACGAGCAGTACTTC,CAWSPPDYEQYF
TRBJ1-5,.,TRBV6-1,once,12,TGTGCCAGTGGACAGCCGAATCAGCCCCAGCATTTT,CASGQPNQPQHF
TRBJ1-2,.,TRBV18,.,16,TGTGCCAGCTCACCGGGTGGCAGACAGAACATTGATGGCTACACCTTC,CASSPGGRQNIDGYTF
TRBJ2-1,.,TRBV5-1,.,18,TGCGCCAGCAGCTCCCCTCCGGCGGCTAGCTCTTTTAACAATGAGCAGTTCTTC,CASSSPPAASSFNNEQFF
TRBJ1-2,TRBD1,TRBV5-4,.,13,TGTGCCAGCAGCTTAGGACAGGCGTGGAGCTACACCTTC,CASSLGQAWSYTF
TRBJ1-2,.,TRBV11-2,.,15,TGTGCCAGCAGCCCCCATGACGGGGGGGTGAGTGGCTACACCTTC,CASSPHDGGVSGYTF
TRBJ2-5,.,TRBV7-7,once,16,TGTGCTAGCAGCTTAAACATCGGGACCGCCCGAGAGACCCAGTACTTC,CASSLNIGTARETQYF
TRBJ2-5,TRBD2,TRBV9,.,15,TGTGCCAGCAGCGAGCGGGGGGACCCCCAAGAGACCCAGTACTTC,CASSERGDPQETQYF
TRBJ2-2,.,TRBV19,.,15,TGTGCCAGTAGTAGGGGGGGCCCTAGCGCCGGGGAGCTGTTTTTT,CASSRGGPSAGELFF
TRBJ2-5,TRBD1,TRBV9,once,14,TGTGCCAGCAGCTATCGAGGACAGGGCGAGACCCAGTACTTC,CASSYRGQGETQYF
TRBJ1-5,TRBD1,TRBV19,.,13,TGTGCCAGCTCGGACAGGCCTAATCAGCCCCAGCATTTT,CASSDRPNQPQHF
TRBJ1-1,.,TRBV27,.,16,TGTGCCAGCAGGGGGGGGACCGGGACGGTCTTCTCTGAAGCTTTCTTT,CASRGGTGTVFSEAFF
TRBJ1-1,.,TRBV2,.,15,TGTGCCAGCAGTGAAGCGAGGGGGGGGAACACTGAAGCTTTCTTT,CASSEARGGNTEAFF